The T cell receptor (beta chain) described here comes from a study of blood T cell repertoires in COVID-19. This CDR3 region has 15 residues. The germline CDR1 and CDR2 sequences are SGHTA and FQGNSA. Trimming took 2 bases from V and 7 from J, leaving 17 bases between them. Methods used by the authors: How many nucleated cells were present was estimated from reference gene primer amplification. TCRdb keeps only in-frame clones here, not all; method: immunoSEQ multiplex PCR. From that table come the V and J calls and clone size; the DNA was used to work out D and trimming. The sample holds over 30,000 clones, over 90% seen once.

Sequenced sample: peripheral blood. The TCR was taken from a human donor in a cohort sampled during active COVID-19. The V call is TRBV7-2, the J call TRBJ1-1, with D tentatively TRBD1 (5 bases). CDR3: CASSLSSLGEGEAFF. The CDR3 DNA reads TGTGCCAGCAGCTTATCATCATTAGGGGAGGGTGAAGCTTTCTTT.